This TCR beta chain was identified during a study of blood T cell repertoires in COVID-19. In the study overall: Acute and convalescent COVID-19 specimens originated in the United States, Italy and Spain.

Original analysis: Estimates of nucleated cell counts were drawn from the amplification of reference gene primers. Repertoires were generated with immunoSEQ multiplex PCR, while TCRdb's copy carries only in-frame clones and drops some. V and J calls and clone size are given by that table; D and trimming were obtained from the DNA. The table shows 110,000 to 150,000 clones, with 70% to 90% occurring only once. The CDR3 covers 15 residues. Trimming at V came to 5 bases and at J to 4 bases, leaving 4 bases not matched to a gene. Germline lookup yields CDR1 KGHSH and CDR2 LQKENI. This TCR was recovered from a woman of 80 years or more with acute or convalescent COVID-19. Sequenced: peripheral blood. The V gene is TRBV18, the J gene TRBJ2-1, with 11 bases fitting TRBD2. CDR3 in amino acids: CASSYLAGGYNEQFF. In nucleotides, the CDR3 is TGTGCCAGCTCATATCTAGCGGGGGGTTACAATGAGCAGTTCTTC.